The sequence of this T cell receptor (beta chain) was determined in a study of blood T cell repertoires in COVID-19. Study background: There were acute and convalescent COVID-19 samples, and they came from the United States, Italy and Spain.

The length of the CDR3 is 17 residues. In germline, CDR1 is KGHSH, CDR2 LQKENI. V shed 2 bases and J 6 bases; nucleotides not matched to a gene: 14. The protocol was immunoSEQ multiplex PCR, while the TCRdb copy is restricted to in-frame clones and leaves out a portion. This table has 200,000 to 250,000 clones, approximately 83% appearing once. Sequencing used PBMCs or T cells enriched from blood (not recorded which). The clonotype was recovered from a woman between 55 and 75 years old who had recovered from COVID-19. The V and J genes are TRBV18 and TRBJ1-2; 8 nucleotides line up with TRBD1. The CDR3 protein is CASSPSWGDRRNHGYTF. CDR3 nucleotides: TGTGCCAGCTCACCATCGTGGGGGGACAGGAGGAATCATGGCTACACCTTC.